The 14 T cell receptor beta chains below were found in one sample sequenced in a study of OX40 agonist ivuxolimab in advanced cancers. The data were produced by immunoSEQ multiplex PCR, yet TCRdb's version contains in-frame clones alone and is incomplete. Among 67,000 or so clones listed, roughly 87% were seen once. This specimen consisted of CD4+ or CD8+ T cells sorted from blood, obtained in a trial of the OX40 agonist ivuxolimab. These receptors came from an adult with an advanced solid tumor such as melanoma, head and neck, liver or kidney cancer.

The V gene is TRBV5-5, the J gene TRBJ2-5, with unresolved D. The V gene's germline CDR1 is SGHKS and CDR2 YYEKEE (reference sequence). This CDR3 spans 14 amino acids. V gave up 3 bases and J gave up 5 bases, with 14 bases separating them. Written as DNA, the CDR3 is TGTGCCAGCAGCTCGCGTAATAGACGGGAGACCCAGTACTTC. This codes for CASSSRNRRETQYF.

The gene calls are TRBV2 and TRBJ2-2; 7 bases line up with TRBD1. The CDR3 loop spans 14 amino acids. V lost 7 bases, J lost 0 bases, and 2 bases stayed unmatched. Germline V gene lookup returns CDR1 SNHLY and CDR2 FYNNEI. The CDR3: CASKGASNTGELFF. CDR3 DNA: TGTGCCAGCAAGGGGGCCTCGAACACCGGGGAGCTGTTTTTT.

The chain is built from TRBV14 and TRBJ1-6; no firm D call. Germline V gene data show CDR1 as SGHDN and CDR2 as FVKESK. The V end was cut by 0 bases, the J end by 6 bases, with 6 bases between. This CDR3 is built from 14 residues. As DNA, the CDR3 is TGTGCCAGCAGCCAAGAGGCCTCTAATTCACCCCTCCACTTT. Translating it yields CASSQEASNSPLHF.

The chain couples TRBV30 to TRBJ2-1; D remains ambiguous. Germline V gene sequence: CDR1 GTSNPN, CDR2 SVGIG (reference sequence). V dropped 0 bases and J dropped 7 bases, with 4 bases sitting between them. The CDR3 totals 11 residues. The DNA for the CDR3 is TGTGCCTGGAGTGTAAAAAATGAGCAGTTCTTC. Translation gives CAWSVKNEQFF.

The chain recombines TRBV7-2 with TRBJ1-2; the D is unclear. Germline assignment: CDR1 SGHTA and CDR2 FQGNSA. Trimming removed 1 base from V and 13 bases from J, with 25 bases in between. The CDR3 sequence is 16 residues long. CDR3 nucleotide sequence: TGTGCCAGCAGCTTAGGGCTTGCGGGCCCGCAATCTGGGTCCACCTTC. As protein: CASSLGLAGPQSGSTF.

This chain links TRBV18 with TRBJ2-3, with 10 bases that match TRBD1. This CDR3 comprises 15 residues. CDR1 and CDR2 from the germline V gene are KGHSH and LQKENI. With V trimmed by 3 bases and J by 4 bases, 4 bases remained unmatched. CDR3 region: CASSPGTGESDTQYF. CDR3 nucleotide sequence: TGTGCCAGCTCACCCGGGACAGGGGAATCAGATACGCAGTATTTT.

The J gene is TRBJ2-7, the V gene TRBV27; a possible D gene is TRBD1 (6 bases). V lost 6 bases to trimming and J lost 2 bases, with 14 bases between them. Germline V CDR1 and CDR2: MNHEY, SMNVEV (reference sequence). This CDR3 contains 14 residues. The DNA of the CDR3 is TGTGCCAGCAGACCTGTCCCAGGGGCCTACGAGCAGTACTTC. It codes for CASRPVPGAYEQYF.

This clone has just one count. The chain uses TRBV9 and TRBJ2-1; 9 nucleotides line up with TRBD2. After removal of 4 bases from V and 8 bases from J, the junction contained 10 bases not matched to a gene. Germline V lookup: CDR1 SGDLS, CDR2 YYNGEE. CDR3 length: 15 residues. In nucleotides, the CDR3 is TGTGCCAGCAGCCGAGCGGGGGGCCCCCGGGATGAGCAGTTCTTC. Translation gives CASSRAGGPRDEQFF.

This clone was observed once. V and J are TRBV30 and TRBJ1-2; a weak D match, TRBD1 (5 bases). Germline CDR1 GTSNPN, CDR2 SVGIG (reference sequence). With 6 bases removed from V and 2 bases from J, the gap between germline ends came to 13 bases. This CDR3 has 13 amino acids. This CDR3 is CACMTALNYGYTF. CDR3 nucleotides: TGTGCCTGCATGACAGCCCTCAACTATGGCTACACCTTC.

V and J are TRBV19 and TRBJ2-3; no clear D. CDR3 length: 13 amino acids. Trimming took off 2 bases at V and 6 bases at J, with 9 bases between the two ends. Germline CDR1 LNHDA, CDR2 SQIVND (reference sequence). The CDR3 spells CASSIRRADTQYF. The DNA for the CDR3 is TGTGCCAGTAGTATACGTAGGGCCGATACGCAGTATTTT.

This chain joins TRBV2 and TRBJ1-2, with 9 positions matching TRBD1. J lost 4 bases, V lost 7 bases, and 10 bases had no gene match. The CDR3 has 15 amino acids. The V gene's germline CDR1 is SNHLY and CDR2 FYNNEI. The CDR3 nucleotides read TGTGCCAGCACTTTGGACAGGGGAGGCTCCTATGGCTACACCTTC. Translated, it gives CASTLDRGGSYGYTF.

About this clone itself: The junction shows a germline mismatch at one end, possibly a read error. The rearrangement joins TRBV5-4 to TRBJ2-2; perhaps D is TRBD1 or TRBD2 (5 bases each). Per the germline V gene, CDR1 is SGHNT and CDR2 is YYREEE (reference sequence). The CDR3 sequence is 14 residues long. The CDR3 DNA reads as TGTGCCACCAGCCGGGAACGAGGGGCCGGGGAGCTGTTTTTT. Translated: CATSRERGAGELFF. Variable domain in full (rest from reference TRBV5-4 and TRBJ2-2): ETGVTQSPTHLIKTRGQQVTLRCSSQSGHNTVSWYQQALGQGPQFIFQYYREEENGRGNFPPRFSGLQFPNYSSELNVNALELDDSALYLCATSRERGAGELFFGEGSRLTVL.

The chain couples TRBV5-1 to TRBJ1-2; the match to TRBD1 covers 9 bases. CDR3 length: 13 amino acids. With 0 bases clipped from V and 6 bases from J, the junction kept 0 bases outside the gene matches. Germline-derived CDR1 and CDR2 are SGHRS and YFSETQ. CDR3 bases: TGCGCCAGCAGCTTGGGACAGGGGGATGGCTACACCTTC. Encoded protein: CASSLGQGDGYTF.

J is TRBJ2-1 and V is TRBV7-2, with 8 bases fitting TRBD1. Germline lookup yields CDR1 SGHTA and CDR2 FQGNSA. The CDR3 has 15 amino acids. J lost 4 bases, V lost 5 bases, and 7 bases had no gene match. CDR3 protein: CASSRRGDRYNEQFF. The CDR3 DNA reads TGTGCCAGCAGCCGAAGGGGGGACAGGTACAATGAGCAGTTCTTC.